What follows are 6 T cell receptor delta chains derived from one specimen sequenced in a study of γδ T cells in repeated Plasmodium falciparum infection. Bulk repertoires came from Vgamma9/Vdelta2+ or Vdelta2-negative gammadelta T cells flow-sorted from PBMC. TCRdb made new clone calls on the multiplex PCR reads using CATT. Of tens of thousands of delta-chain clones listed, about 2% are singletons. The sequenced sample was gamma-delta T cells from blood. The receptor source for this set is a pool of human donors (malaria-infected and uninfected, not separated).

This clone was seen a few times. A read error likely explains this, since a far larger clone differs by one base. This sample includes further DNA sequences coding for the same CDR3. This rearrangement joins TRDV1 to TRDJ1; the match to TRDD3 covers 12 bases. Germline matching of the DNA provided the J gene here, since TCRdb leaves it blank. The CDR3 covers 25 residues. V shed 1 base, J shed 1 base, and the junction held 28 bases outside the gene matches. Germline V gives CDR1 TSWWSYY, CDR2 QGS. The CDR3 is CALGEPTSFLRAYRTGGYSTDKLIF. The CDR3 DNA follows: TGTGCTCTTGGGGAACCCACCTCCTTCCTACGAGCCTATCGGACTGGGGGATACAGCACCGATAAACTCATCTTT.

About this clone itself: A far larger clone is just one base off, so this is likely a read error. The sample contains more than one DNA sequence encoding this CDR3. The chain uses TRDV2 and TRDJ1, with 7 bases that match TRDD3. TCRdb lists no J gene, so it was determined here by aligning the DNA to germline. The germline gives CDR1 GEAIGNYY, CDR2 EKD. The CDR3 extends over 15 amino acids. The CDR3 region is CACDSLGMNTDKLIF. In DNA, the CDR3 is TGTGCCTGTGATTCACTGGGGATGAACACGGATAAACTCATCTTT.

There are many counts of this clone. This chain links TRDV1 with TRDJ1; D possibly matches TRDD2 or TRDD3 (7 bases each). Looked up from germline, CDR1 is TSWWSYY and CDR2 is QGS. V lost 3 bases and J lost 0, with 29 bases in between. The CDR3 sequence is 21 residues long. The CDR3 DNA is TGTGCTCTTGGGGAGTTTCCTACTACAGTGGGGGAACCTAAGTACACCGATAAACTCATCTTT. It translates to CALGEFPTTVGEPKYTDKLIF.

On this clone: A far larger clone is just one base off, so this is likely a read error. This same CDR3 is encoded by further DNA sequences in the sample. The gene calls are TRDV1 and TRDJ1; 8 nucleotides line up with TRDD2. TCRdb does not report a J gene; here it was assigned by matching the DNA to germline references. Germline V gene lookup returns CDR1 TSWWSYY and CDR2 QGS. The CDR3 covers 20 residues. The CDR3 bases are TGTGCTCTTGGGGCCTTCCCCCTCCTTCCTAACTGGGAACACACCGACAAACTCATCTTT. It is translated as CALGAFPLLPNWEHTDKLIF.

This clone was detected ten times or more. A far larger clone is a single base away, which makes a read error likely. This sample includes further DNA sequences coding for the same CDR3. The V gene is TRDV2; the J gene was not called; the DNA was not compared with TRDD3, the D call given in the table. The CDR3 totals 16 residues. In germline, CDR1 is GEAIGNYY, CDR2 EKD. The CDR3 is CACDTWGIKYTDKLIF. For the CDR3, the DNA is TGTGCCTGTGACACTTGGGGGATCAAGTACACCGATAAGCTCATCTTT.

In this sample, this clone turned up a few times. It is likely a read error: a sequence one base away is far more abundant. The sample carries other DNA sequences with the same CDR3. The chain recombines TRDV1 with TRDJ1; the match to TRDD3 covers 11 bases. The J gene is absent in TCRdb and was assigned here via DNA matching to germline. The V gene end was trimmed by 9 bases and the J gene end by 1 base; junction bases not matched to a gene: 22. Germline-derived CDR1 and CDR2 are TSWWSYY and QGS. The CDR3 has 20 residues. CDR3 bases: TGTGCTCTCGGTTCCTCCTGCAACTGGTACTGGGGGATAATCACCGATAAACTCATCTTT. It codes for CALGSSCNWYWGIITDKLIF.